This paragraph reports one TCR beta chain. Its specific antigen is unknown. No base quality values were provided; no much bigger clone lies one nucleotide off. V gives up 4 bases and J gives up 9 bases, and the segment between their germline ends measures 12 bases. From a lookup of the germline V gene, CDR1 and CDR2 are SGHVS and FNYEAQ. The CDR3 sequence holds 12 residues, the cysteine and phenylalanine included. Only CDR3 DNA is held: 36 bases, read in frame from base 1. Each donor gave one peripheral blood draw, averaging roughly 100 mL, which was collected into heparinised tubes. Using a panel that included CD45RO, CCR7, CD25, CD127, CD95 and CD27, naive, central memory, regulatory and stem cell-like memory CD4+ T cells were sorted on a BD FACSAria II. Every sorted population had a purity above 95%. Right away, PBMCs were isolated by Lymphoprep density gradient centrifugation and were stained directly, with no culture step. So that batch effects would be minimized, each experiment stained and sorted samples in pairs, pairing one healthy donor with one patient.

This entry is derived from a study of beta chain features in type 1 diabetes (dated by TCRdb to the late 2010s). At the level of the whole study: No differences in mean age, gender distribution, total cell number or subset yield were found between patients and healthy donors. A total of roughly 110 million sorted cells were examined across all samples, and the number of cells per subset was strongly correlated with RNA yield. In the study, recently diagnosed type 1 diabetes patients and matched healthy donors were compared on the TCRB repertoires of their sorted circulating CD4+ T cell subsets. Naive and central memory subsets were obtained from all 28 donors, but regulatory and stem cell-like memory subsets were isolated from only 8 patients and roughly eight healthy donors. Overall study results and their limits: A moderate but significant shortening of TCRB CDR3 length was observed in type 1 diabetes patients in all four CD4+ subsets. Naive, central memory and regulatory TCRB repertoires appeared to be more similar among patients than among healthy donors. Only small numbers of individuals were included in the HLA sub-analyses, which left unresolved whether HLA type had any influence on TCRB rearrangement. At VDJ recombination sites, type 1 diabetes patients had fewer insertions and more deleted nucleotides, which implies abnormalities in thymic rearrangement. Shorter templates might be favored by PCR, yet because patient and control samples were amplified and corrected together, any such skew would affect both groups equally. Because cDNA was sequenced instead of genomic DNA, activated cells with high expression could be over-represented, although the groups did not differ in activation or CD3 levels.

All of the isolated RNA was reverse transcribed with the High Capacity cDNA Reverse Transcription Kit, so expressed TCRB transcripts were sequenced. Deep immunoSEQ sequencing was performed on naive, central memory and regulatory T cell samples, with an average of around 3.4 million total reads per sample. After sorted cells were lysed in RLT buffer, RNA was extracted with DNase-treated RNeasy Micro or Mini kits, with the choice depending on cell number. To prevent cross-contamination, every cell subset was processed on its own, while patient and healthy donor samples were processed together. Using the immunoSEQ multiplex PCR, TCRB sequences were amplified from cDNA into 87-bp fragments spanning the CDR3 region. Sequencing of the amplicons was done on the Illumina HiSeq platform. The source study handled its data this way. PCR bias was computationally corrected using synthetic template baselines, reads within Hamming distance 2 were collapsed, and singletons that could not be merged were discarded. Reads were aligned to IMGT to assign V, D and J genes, CDR3 length, and insertions or deletions at six rearrangement sites. Within each subset, clonotype counts were normalized to sorted cell number, and only after that were true diversity and Gini coefficients computed with the tcR R package. The overlap coefficient, calculated on TCRB nucleotide sequences, was used to quantify repertoire sharing. Out-of-frame TCRB sequences from naive cells were analyzed as a proxy for the pre-selection repertoire. The table was pulled from immuneACCESS by TCRdb, which kept in-frame rearrangements only. Such tables lose some clones; where checked, under half of the loss comes from unresolved V genes, and the rest has no known cause. V, J and clone size derive from that table, while D and trimming were established from the DNA sequence. For this sample the table gives hundreds of thousands of clones, of which about 30% were detected only once. Around 0.065% of the sample is held by the ten biggest clonotypes.

This receptor was taken from a man aged 18-30 years in good health. Sequenced sample: naive CD4+ T cells from blood. Reading the label with the study, this specimen's cell subset or site is: true naive CD4+ T cells. The chain uses TRBV7-6 and TRBJ2-5; the D segment cannot be called with confidence. This receptor carries the CDR3 CASSSPDVSQYF. Here is the DNA: TGTGCCAGCAGCTCCCCCGATGTGTCCCAGTACTTC.